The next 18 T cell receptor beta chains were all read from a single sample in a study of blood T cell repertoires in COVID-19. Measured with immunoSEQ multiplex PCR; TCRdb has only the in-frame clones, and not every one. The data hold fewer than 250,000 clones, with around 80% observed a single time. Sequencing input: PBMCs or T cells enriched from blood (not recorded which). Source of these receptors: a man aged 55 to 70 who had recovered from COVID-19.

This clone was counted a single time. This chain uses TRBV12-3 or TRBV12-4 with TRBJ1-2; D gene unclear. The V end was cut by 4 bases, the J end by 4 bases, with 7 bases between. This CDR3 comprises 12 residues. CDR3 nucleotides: TGTGCCAGCAGTTCTCCCCTCTATGGCTACACCTTC. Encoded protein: CASSSPLYGYTF.

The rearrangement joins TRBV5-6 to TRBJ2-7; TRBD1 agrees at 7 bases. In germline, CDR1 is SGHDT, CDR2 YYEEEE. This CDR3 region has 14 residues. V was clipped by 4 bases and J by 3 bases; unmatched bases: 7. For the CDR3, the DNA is TGTGCCAGCAGCCAGGACAGGTACTTCTACGAGCAGTACTTC. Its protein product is CASSQDRYFYEQYF.

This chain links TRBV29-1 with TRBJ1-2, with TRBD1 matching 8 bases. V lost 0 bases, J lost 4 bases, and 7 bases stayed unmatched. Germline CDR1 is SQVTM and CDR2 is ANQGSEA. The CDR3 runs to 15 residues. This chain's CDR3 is CSVEDRTGSAYGYTF. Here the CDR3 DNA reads TGCAGCGTTGAAGATCGGACAGGGTCAGCCTATGGCTACACCTTC.

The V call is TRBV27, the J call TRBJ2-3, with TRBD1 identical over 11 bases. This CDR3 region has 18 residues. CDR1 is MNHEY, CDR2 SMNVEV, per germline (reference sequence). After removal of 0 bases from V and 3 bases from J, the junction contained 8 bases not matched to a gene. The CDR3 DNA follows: TGTGCCAGCAGTTTATCACCGGGACAGGGGGTAATAACAGATACGCAGTATTTT. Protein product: CASSLSPGQGVITDTQYF.

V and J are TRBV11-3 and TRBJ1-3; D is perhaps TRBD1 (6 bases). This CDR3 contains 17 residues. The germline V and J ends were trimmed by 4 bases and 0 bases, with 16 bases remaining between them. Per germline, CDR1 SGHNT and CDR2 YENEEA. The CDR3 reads CASSSGQQRNSGNTIYF. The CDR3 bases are TGTGCCAGCAGCTCCGGACAGCAACGAAACTCTGGAAACACCATATATTTT.

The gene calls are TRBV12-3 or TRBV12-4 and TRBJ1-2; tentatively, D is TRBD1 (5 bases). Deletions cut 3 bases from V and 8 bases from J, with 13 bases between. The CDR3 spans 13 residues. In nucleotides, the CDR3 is TGTGCCAGCAGTTTTGGCAGGGAAGACGGCTACACCTTC. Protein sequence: CASSFGREDGYTF.

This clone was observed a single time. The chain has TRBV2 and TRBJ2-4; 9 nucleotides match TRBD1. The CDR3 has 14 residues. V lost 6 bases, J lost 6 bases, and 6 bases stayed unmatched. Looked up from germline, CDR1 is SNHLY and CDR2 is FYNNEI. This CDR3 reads CASRKPGQGNIQYF. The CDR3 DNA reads TGTGCCAGCAGAAAACCGGGACAGGGAAACATTCAGTACTTC.

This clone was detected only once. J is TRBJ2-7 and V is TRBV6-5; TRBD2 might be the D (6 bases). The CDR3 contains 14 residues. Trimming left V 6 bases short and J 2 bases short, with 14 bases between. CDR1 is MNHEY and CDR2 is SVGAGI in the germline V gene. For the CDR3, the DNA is TGTGCCAGCAGCCCCTTAGGCGGGGCCTACGAGCAGTACTTC. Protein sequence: CASSPLGGAYEQYF.

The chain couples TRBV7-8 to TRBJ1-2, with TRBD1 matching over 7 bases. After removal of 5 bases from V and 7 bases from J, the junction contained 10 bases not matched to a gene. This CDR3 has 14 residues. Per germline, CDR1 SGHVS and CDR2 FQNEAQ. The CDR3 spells CASSHRGAVFGYTF. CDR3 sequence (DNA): TGTGCCAGCAGCCACAGGGGCGCGGTTTTTGGCTACACCTTC.

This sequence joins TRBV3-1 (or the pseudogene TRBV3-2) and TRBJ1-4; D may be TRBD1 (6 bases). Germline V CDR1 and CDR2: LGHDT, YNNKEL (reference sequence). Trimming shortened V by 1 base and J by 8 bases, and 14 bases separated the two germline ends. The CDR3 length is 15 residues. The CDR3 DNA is TGTGCCAGCAGCCAAGCAGGCAGGGGCGACGAAAAACTGTTTTTT. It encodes CASSQAGRGDEKLFF.

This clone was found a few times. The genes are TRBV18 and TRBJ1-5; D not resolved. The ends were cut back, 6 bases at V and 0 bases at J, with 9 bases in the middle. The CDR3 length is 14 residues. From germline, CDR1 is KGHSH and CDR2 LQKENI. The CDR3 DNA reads TGTGCCAGCTCTCCGGGGTATAGCAATCAGCCCCAGCATTTT. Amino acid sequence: CASSPGYSNQPQHF.

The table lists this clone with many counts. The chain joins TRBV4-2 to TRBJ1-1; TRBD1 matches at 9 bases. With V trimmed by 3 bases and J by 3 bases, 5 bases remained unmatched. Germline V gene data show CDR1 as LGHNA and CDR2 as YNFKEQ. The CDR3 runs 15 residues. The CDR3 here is CASSQKQGADTEAFF. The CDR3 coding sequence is TGTGCCAGCAGCCAGAAACAGGGGGCTGACACTGAAGCTTTCTTT.

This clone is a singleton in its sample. The CDR3 DNA is TGTGCCAGCTCACCCCCGGGAGGCGCCCAGTACTTC. Translating it yields CASSPPGGAQYF. The genes are TRBV18 and TRBJ2-5, with 7 bases identical to TRBD2. V lost 3 bases and J lost 9; bases outside the gene matches: 4. In germline, CDR1 is KGHSH, CDR2 LQKENI. This CDR3 contains 12 residues.

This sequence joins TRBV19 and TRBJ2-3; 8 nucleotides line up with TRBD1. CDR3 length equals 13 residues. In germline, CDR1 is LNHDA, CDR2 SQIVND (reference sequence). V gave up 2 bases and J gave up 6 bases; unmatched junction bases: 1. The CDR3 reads CASSIQGADTQYF. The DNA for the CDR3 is TGTGCCAGTAGTATACAGGGGGCTGATACGCAGTATTTT.

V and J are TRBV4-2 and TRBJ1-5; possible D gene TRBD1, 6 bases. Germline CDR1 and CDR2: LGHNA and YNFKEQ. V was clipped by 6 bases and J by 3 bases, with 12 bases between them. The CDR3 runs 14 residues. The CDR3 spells CASSLRDTNQPQHF. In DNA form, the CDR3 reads TGTGCCAGCAGTCTCCGGGACACCAATCAGCCCCAGCATTTT.

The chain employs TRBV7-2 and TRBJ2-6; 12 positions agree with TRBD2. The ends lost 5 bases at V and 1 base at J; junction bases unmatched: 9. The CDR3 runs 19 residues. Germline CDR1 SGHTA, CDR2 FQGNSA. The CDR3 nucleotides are TGTGCCAGCAGCCCTCTTGGACTAGCGGGGTGGTCTGGGGCCAACGTCCTGACTTTC. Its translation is CASSPLGLAGWSGANVLTF. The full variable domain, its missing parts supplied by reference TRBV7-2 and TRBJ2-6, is GAGVSQSPSNKVTEKGKDVELRCDPISGHTALYWYRQSLGQGLEFLIYFQGNSAPDKSGLPSDRFSAERTGGSVSTLTIQRTQQEDSAVYLCASSPLGLAGWSGANVLTFGAGSRLTVL.

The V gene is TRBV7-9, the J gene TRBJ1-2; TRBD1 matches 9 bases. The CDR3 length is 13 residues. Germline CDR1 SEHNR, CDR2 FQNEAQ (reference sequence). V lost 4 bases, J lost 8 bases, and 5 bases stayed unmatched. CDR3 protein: CASSWTGEWGYTF. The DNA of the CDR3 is TGTGCCAGCAGCTGGACAGGGGAATGGGGCTACACCTTC.

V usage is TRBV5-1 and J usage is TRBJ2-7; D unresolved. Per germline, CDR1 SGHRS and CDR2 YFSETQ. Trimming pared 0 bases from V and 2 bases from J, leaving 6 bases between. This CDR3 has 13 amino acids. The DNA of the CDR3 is TGCGCCAGCAGCTTGGGCAGTACCTACGAGCAGTACTTC. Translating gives CASSLGSTYEQYF.